These 27 T cell receptor beta chains came from one sample sequenced in a study of blood T cells in healthy people across ages. Together with a sample-barcoded 5' primer, a J-beta primer mix was included in a second PCR lasting 7 to 11 cycles. TCRdb analysed the 5' RACE reads with MiXCR anew, one entry per CDR3 protein. The sample lists around 1,100,000 distinct CDR3 sequences, roughly two fifths occurring once. Input material: blood. These TCRs come from a man aged 18 to 30 in good health.

The chain joins TRBV12-3 or TRBV12-4 to TRBJ1-5; no definite D call. There are 12 residues in the CDR3. Trimming shortened V by 1 base and J by 11 bases, and 9 bases separated the two germline ends. The DNA for the CDR3 is TGTGCCAGCAGTTTAGGTATGAGGGCCCAGCATTTT. It translates to CASSLGMRAQHF.

In regard to this clonotype: A much larger clonotype is one base distant, so this may be a read error. The V call is TRBV10-3, the J call TRBJ1-2, with a possible D match to TRBD1 (5 bases). Between the trimmed V and J ends, which lost 4 bases and 3 bases, there was a span of 15 bases. The CDR3 extends over 15 amino acids. From germline, CDR1 is ENHRY and CDR2 SYGVKD. The CDR3 sequence: CAISVSAGLDYGYTF. The CDR3 DNA reads as TGTGCCATCAGTGTTTCGGCAGGGCTCGACTATGGCTACACCTTC.

This chain links TRBV12-3 or TRBV12-4 with TRBJ1-2, with 7 bases fitting TRBD1. There are 14 residues in the CDR3. V was pared by 1 base and J by 3 bases, with 2 bases of the junction left unmatched. The CDR3 region is CASSLEGQYYGYTF. The CDR3 DNA follows: TGTGCCAGCAGTTTAGAGGGACAGTACTATGGCTACACCTTC.

This clonotype was seen only a few times. This sequence joins TRBV12-3 or TRBV12-4 and TRBJ2-1; TRBD1 aligns across 12 bases. Unmatched junction bases numbered 6, after V lost 4 bases and J lost 8 bases. The CDR3 spans 15 residues. CDR3 sequence (DNA): TGTGCCAGCAGTTCCGGGGACAGGGGGCCATATGAGCAGTTCTTC. This encodes CASSSGDRGPYEQFF.

The CDR3 here is CASSQVLSPNTEAFF. As DNA, the CDR3 is TGCGCCAGCAGCCAAGTTTTGTCCCCGAACACTGAAGCTTTCTTT. This rearrangement joins TRBV4-3 to TRBJ1-1, with D hard to call. V lost 1 base and J lost 1, with 10 bases in between. The V gene's germline CDR1 is LGHNA and CDR2 YSLEER. CDR3 length equals 15 residues.

This sequence joins TRBV5-6 and TRBJ1-4, with D hard to call. CDR1 SGHDT and CDR2 YYEEEE come from the germline V gene. The length of the CDR3 is 13 residues. V dropped 2 bases and J dropped 7 bases, with 9 bases sitting between them. DNA of the CDR3: TGTGCCAGCAGCTTCGTCTCGTCTGAAAAACTGTTTTTT. Its translation: CASSFVSSEKLFF.

The CDR3 reads CASSWTSSPYNEQFF. The CDR3 coding sequence is TGTGCCAGCAGTTGGACTAGTAGCCCCTACAATGAGCAGTTCTTC. The chain is built from TRBV6-6 and TRBJ2-1, with 7 bases identical to TRBD2. Germline lookup yields CDR1 MNHNY and CDR2 SVGAGI (reference sequence). With 4 bases clipped from V and 2 bases from J, the junction kept 5 bases outside the gene matches. The CDR3 consists of 15 residues.

The chain combines TRBV12-3 or TRBV12-4 with TRBJ2-2; D assignment may be TRBD1 or TRBD2 (5 bases each). Trimming pared 3 bases from V and 7 bases from J, leaving 12 bases between. The CDR3 totals 14 residues. The CDR3 DNA is TGTGCCAGCAGTTTCGAGTCGAGGGGCGGGGAGCTGTTTTTT. This sequence encodes CASSFESRGGELFF.

Comments on this clonotype: A clone one base away is much larger, so this may be a read error. The rearrangement joins TRBV10-3 to TRBJ2-1; maybe TRBD2 (6 bases). The germline gives CDR1 ENHRY, CDR2 SYGVKD. With 1 base removed from V and 8 bases from J, the gap between germline ends came to 12 bases. The CDR3 spans 14 residues. This chain's CDR3 is CAISEWEASDEQFF. The CDR3 region has the DNA TGTGCCATCAGTGAGTGGGAGGCTAGCGATGAGCAGTTCTTC.

This clonotype occurred a few times. The chain joins TRBV18 to TRBJ1-1, with D unclear. The CDR3 spans 16 residues. The V gene's germline CDR1 is KGHSH and CDR2 LQKENI. Trimming removed 3 bases from V and 1 base from J, with 15 bases in between. For the CDR3, the DNA is TGTGCCAGCTCACCTGTAAATTCCGGAGCGAACACTGAAGCTTTCTTT. The encoded protein is CASSPVNSGANTEAFF.

This chain joins TRBV27 and TRBJ1-2; D not certain. The CDR3 spans 13 residues. V was cut by 3 bases and J by 9 bases, with 14 bases left in between. Germline CDR1 is MNHEY and CDR2 is SMNVEV (reference sequence). The CDR3 DNA reads TGTGCCAGCAGTTTCAGACGGACTATGAGCTACACCTTC. It is translated as CASSFRRTMSYTF.

This clonotype was counted a few times. This chain joins TRBV29-1 and TRBJ2-5; the match to TRBD1 covers 9 bases. Losses at the gene ends were 4 bases for V and 11 bases for J; bases not matched to a gene: 8. Germline V lookup: CDR1 SQVTM, CDR2 ANQGSEA. This CDR3 comprises 12 residues. The CDR3 region has the DNA TGCAGCGTTGCAGGACAGGGGAATGAGCAGTACTTC. Translated, it gives CSVAGQGNEQYF.

Ten or more counts support this clonotype. The chain recombines TRBV20-1 with TRBJ2-1; no reliable D call. Germline lookup yields CDR1 DFQATT and CDR2 SNEGSKA (reference sequence). V dropped 4 bases and J dropped 9 bases, with 7 bases sitting between them. The CDR3 is 10 amino acids. CDR3 loop: CSANWGEQFF. The CDR3 coding sequence is TGCAGTGCTAATTGGGGTGAGCAGTTCTTC.

CDR3 in amino acids: CASSQSLQGYEQYF. CDR3 DNA: TGTGCCAGCAGCCAATCATTACAGGGCTACGAGCAGTACTTC. The chain carries TRBV16 and TRBJ2-7; possible D gene TRBD1, 6 bases. The V gene lost 0 bases and the J gene lost 3 bases, with 9 bases spanning the gap. The CDR3 length is 14 residues. Germline values: CDR1 KGHSY, CDR2 FQNENV.

This clonotype was found a few times. Its ends do not fully match the called genes, so a read error is possible. The DNA of the CDR3 is TGTGCCAGCAGTGAACTGGAGGGCAATCGGCCCCAGCATTTT. Residues: CASSELEGNRPQHF. This chain uses TRBV25-1 with TRBJ1-5; D is ambiguous. The CDR3 is 14 residues long. The germline V gene has CDR1 MGHDK and CDR2 SYGVNS.

There are a few counts of this clonotype. J is TRBJ1-2 and V is TRBV29-1; D is ambiguous. V lost 5 bases to trimming and J lost 3 bases, with 10 bases between them. Germline V CDR1 and CDR2: SQVTM, ANQGSEA. The CDR3 totals 12 residues. CDR3 protein: CSVFGGDYGYTF. As DNA, the CDR3 is TGCAGCGTTTTCGGTGGCGACTATGGCTACACCTTC.

The rearrangement links TRBV12-3 or TRBV12-4 to TRBJ1-6; D is undetermined. V gave up 6 bases and J gave up 9 bases, with 12 bases separating them. There are 13 residues in the CDR3. CDR3 nucleotides: TGTGCCAGCAGCCCGGCGGACCTTTCACCCCTCCACTTT. It specifies CASSPADLSPLHF.

A single count supports this clonotype. One junction end does not reproduce the germline sequence, and a read error may be involved. The chain is built from TRBV5-1 and TRBJ2-4, with 8 bases that match TRBD2. The CDR3 is 15 residues long. CDR1 is SGHRS, CDR2 YFSETQ, per germline. CDR3 nucleotide sequence: TGCACCAGCAGCTTGTCGGCGGGGGGACAAAACATTCAGTACTTC. Translated, it gives CTSSLSAGGQNIQYF.

The chain is built from TRBV5-1 and TRBJ1-1; TRBD1 aligns across 8 bases. The CDR3 covers 14 residues. The germline CDR1 and CDR2 sequences are SGHRS and YFSETQ. V shed 4 bases and J 11 bases; nucleotides not matched to a gene: 13. The CDR3 is CASSPHEGQGRAFF. The CDR3 DNA reads TGCGCCAGCAGCCCCCATGAAGGACAGGGAAGGGCTTTCTTT.

This clonotype was found a few times. This sequence joins TRBV3-1 and TRBJ1-2; D is unresolved. The CDR3 runs to 13 residues. V lost 2 bases to trimming and J lost 7 bases, with 11 bases between them. From germline, CDR1 is LGHDT and CDR2 YNNKEL (reference sequence). The CDR3 DNA is TGTGCCAGCAGCCAACAGGCTAGAGGTGGCTACACCTTC. Amino acid sequence: CASSQQARGGYTF. Using reference TRBV3-1 and TRBJ1-2 for the parts outside the CDR3, the full variable domain is DTAVSQTPKYLVTQMGNDKSIKCEQNLGHDTMYWYKQDSKKFLKIMFSYNNKELIINETVPNRFSPKSPDKAHLNLHINSLELGDSAVYFCASSQQARGGYTFGSGTRLTVV.

CDR3 residues: CASSLGASGEIYEQYF. The CDR3 bases are TGTGCCAGCAGCTTAGGGGCTAGCGGGGAGATCTACGAGCAGTACTTC. V is TRBV7-2 and J is TRBJ2-7; 9 bases match TRBD2. Germline CDR1 and CDR2: SGHTA and FQGNSA. The CDR3 has 16 amino acids. V was clipped by 1 base and J by 3 bases; unmatched bases: 7.

This clonotype was counted ten times or more. V is TRBV29-1 and J is TRBJ2-3; the match to TRBD1 covers 7 bases. This CDR3 is 13 amino acids long. Germline trimming cut 8 bases from V and 2 bases from J; bases unmatched to any gene: 7. CDR1 SQVTM and CDR2 ANQGSEA come from the germline V gene. The DNA of the CDR3 is TGCAGCCCACAGGGGCCCATCACAGATACGCAGTATTTT. Translation: CSPQGPITDTQYF.

The rearrangement joins TRBV5-1 to TRBJ1-2; D remains unclear. Trimming stripped 2 bases from V and 4 bases from J, with 15 bases between. The CDR3 is 15 residues long. Germline V lookup: CDR1 SGHRS, CDR2 YFSETQ. The CDR3 nucleotides read TGCGCCAGCAGCTTTGACCCGGCCCGCCCCTATGGCTACACCTTC. Translated, it gives CASSFDPARPYGYTF.

The V gene is TRBV4-3, the J gene TRBJ2-3, with 8 bases fitting TRBD2. The CDR3 is 17 amino acids. Germline CDR1 reads LGHNA; CDR2 reads YSLEER. V dropped 0 bases and J dropped 2; count of bases not matched to a gene: 7. In DNA, the CDR3 is TGCGCCAGCAGCCAAGATCGGGGGACTAGTTACACAGATACGCAGTATTTT. Residues: CASSQDRGTSYTDTQYF.

This chain connects TRBV20-1 to TRBJ1-5; D is perhaps TRBD1 (6 bases). Germline V gene sequence: CDR1 DFQATT, CDR2 SNEGSKA (reference sequence). The CDR3 has 15 amino acids. V dropped 6 bases and J dropped 4 bases, with 19 bases sitting between them. This chain's CDR3 is CSALQGAHINQPQHF. The DNA of the CDR3 is TGCAGTGCGTTACAGGGCGCGCACATTAATCAGCCCCAGCATTTT.

This clonotype has just a few counts. V usage is TRBV14 and J usage is TRBJ1-1; D call uncertain. V was trimmed by 2 bases and J by 1 base, leaving 5 bases between them. Germline CDR1 SGHDN, CDR2 FVKESK. This CDR3 region has 13 residues. CDR3 amino acids: CASSQNPNTEAFF. In DNA form, the CDR3 reads TGTGCCAGCAGCCAAAATCCGAACACTGAAGCTTTCTTT.

The chain joins TRBV14 to TRBJ2-7, with TRBD1 matching over 9 bases. Germline CDR1 is SGHDN and CDR2 is FVKESK. This CDR3 comprises 15 residues. The V gene end was trimmed by 3 bases and the J gene end by 2 bases; junction bases not matched to a gene: 5. In DNA, the CDR3 is TGTGCCAGCAGCCACCCAAACAGGGGGCCCTACGAGCAGTACTTC. It codes for CASSHPNRGPYEQYF.